These T cell receptor beta chains were read from a single sample in a study of T cells after yellow fever vaccination. TCRdb reprocessed the 5' RACE reads via MiXCR and lists one record per CDR3 protein. The sample contains around 300,000 distinct CDR3 sequences, around 4.5% of which appear only once. The sample consisted of PBMCs, taken 15 days after the yellow fever booster vaccination. The receptor set was obtained from a man between 18 and 35 years old who received the YFV17D yellow fever vaccine. CDR3s include the opening cysteine and the closing phenylalanine or tryptophan. The D gene is left open where the match is weak. The listing skips clone size in some rows; elsewhere it reads once, few, many or a size class.

CDR3	DNA	size	J	V	D
CASSFVVSGYTF	TGTGCCAGCAGCTTTGTGGTTTCTGGCTACACCTTC	many	TRBJ1-2	TRBV5-6	-
CASSLDRVQPQHF	TGTGCCAGCAGCTTAGATCGGGTTCAGCCCCAGCATTTT	many	TRBJ1-5	TRBV11-2	-
CSARDFPGGQQETQYF	TGCAGTGCTAGAGATTTTCCGGGGGGGCAACAAGAGACCCAGTACTTC	many	TRBJ2-5	TRBV20-1	TRBD2
CASSFPGSDTQYF	TGCGCCAGCAGCTTCCCAGGGTCAGATACGCAGTATTTT	many	TRBJ2-3	TRBV5-1	-
CASSRDPGQGRDGYTF	TGTGCCAGCAGCCGCGACCCGGGACAGGGGAGGGATGGCTACACCTTC	few	TRBJ1-2	TRBV7-2	TRBD1
CASSYRLGSLSGTEAFF	TGTGCCAGCAGTTACCGACTTGGGAGTCTAAGTGGCACTGAAGCTTTCTTT	many	TRBJ1-1	TRBV6-2/TRBV6-3	-
CASSSRGRLTEAFF	TGTGCCAGCAGTTCCAGGGGGCGCCTCACTGAAGCTTTCTTT	many	TRBJ1-1	TRBV12-3/TRBV12-4	TRBD1
CASSLGWMSDTQYF	TGTGCCAGCAGCTTAGGTTGGATGTCGGATACGCAGTATTTT	many	TRBJ2-3	TRBV7-2	-
CASSLTGQSNSPLHF	TGTGCCAGCAGCTTAACGGGACAGTCTAATTCACCCCTCCACTTT	many	TRBJ1-6	TRBV7-3	TRBD1
CASSLAASGGPGDEQFF	TGCGCCAGCAGCTTGGCGGCTAGCGGGGGGCCGGGGGATGAGCAGTTCTTC	many	TRBJ2-1	TRBV5-1	TRBD2
CASSPWGRGNTGELFF	TGTGCCAGCAGCCCCTGGGGCCGGGGGAACACCGGGGAGCTGTTTTTT	many	TRBJ2-2	TRBV27	-
CASSLLRSSGRYNEQFF	TGTGCCAGCAGCTTACTCCGGAGTAGCGGGAGGTACAATGAGCAGTTCTTC	-	TRBJ2-1	TRBV11-2	TRBD2
CASSQVTSVGGELFF	TGTGCCAGCAGCCAAGTAACAAGCGTGGGCGGGGAGCTGTTTTTT	many	TRBJ2-2	TRBV3-1	-
CASSYLGQGYNEQFF	TGTGCCAGCAGTTACCTGGGGCAGGGCTACAATGAGCAGTTCTTC	few	TRBJ2-1	TRBV6-5	-
CASSPLAGAGADTQYF	TGTGCCAGCAGTCCCTTAGCGGGGGCCGGGGCAGATACGCAGTATTTT	-	TRBJ2-3	TRBV12-3/TRBV12-4	TRBD2
CASSWSGQGEDGYTF	TGTGCCAGCAGTTGGTCGGGACAGGGCGAGGATGGCTACACCTTC	few	TRBJ1-2	TRBV6-5	TRBD1
CASRADRGLGYTF	TGCGCCAGCAGAGCCGACAGGGGGTTAGGCTACACCTTC	-	TRBJ1-2	TRBV10-2	TRBD1
CASSPKYSGANVLTF	TGTGCCAGCTCACCGAAGTACTCTGGGGCCAACGTCCTGACTTTC	-	TRBJ2-6	TRBV18	-
CATQPGQGYGYTF	TGCGCCACCCAACCGGGACAGGGTTATGGCTACACCTTC	-	TRBJ1-2	TRBV10-2	TRBD1
CASSSGGAGKEKLFF	TGTGCCAGCAGCTCAGGGGGTGCAGGGAAGGAAAAACTGTTTTTT	-	TRBJ1-4	TRBV7-9	TRBD1
CASSLARGLVGYTF	TGTGCCAGCAGCTTAGCGAGGGGGCTGGTAGGCTACACCTTC	-	TRBJ1-2	TRBV7-2	TRBD1
CASSYSRQGGYEQYF	TGTGCCAGCAGTTACTCGAGGCAGGGAGGCTACGAGCAGTACTTC	many	TRBJ2-7	TRBV6-2/TRBV6-3	-
CASTPAFRSSTDTQYF	TGTGCCAGCACTCCGGCCTTTCGCTCTAGCACAGATACGCAGTATTTT	many	TRBJ2-3	TRBV12-3/TRBV12-4	-
CASSAQSGPTDTQYF	TGTGCCAGCAGCGCGCAGAGCGGCCCCACAGATACGCAGTATTTT	few	TRBJ2-3	TRBV9	-
CSVESFSRDARSTEAFF	TGCAGCGTTGAAAGCTTCAGCCGGGACGCCCGTAGCACTGAAGCTTTCTTT	-	TRBJ1-1	TRBV29-1	-
CASSATPGADTQYF	TGCGCCAGCAGCGCTACCCCTGGGGCAGATACGCAGTATTTT	many	TRBJ2-3	TRBV5-1	-
CASSFGGPADTQYF	TGCGCCAGCAGCTTCGGGGGGCCGGCAGATACGCAGTATTTT	many	TRBJ2-3	TRBV5-1	-
CASSLLNGEAFF	TGTGCCAGCAGTTTATTAAATGGTGAAGCTTTCTTT	many	TRBJ1-1	TRBV12-3/TRBV12-4	-
CASSLPTAGTSGNTIYF	TGCGCCAGCAGCTTGCCTACTGCAGGGACCTCTGGAAACACCATATATTTT	-	TRBJ1-3	TRBV5-1	-
CASSLGQYYNEQFF	TGTGCCAGCAGCTTAGGGCAGTACTACAATGAGCAGTTCTTC	many	TRBJ2-1	TRBV7-8	-
CASSQTGGRKLFF	TGTGCCAGCAGCCAGACAGGGGGAAGAAAACTGTTTTTT	few	TRBJ1-4	TRBV3-1	TRBD1
CASRPAGRTQYF	TGTGCCAGCAGGCCAGCCGGGAGGACCCAGTACTTC	few	TRBJ2-5	TRBV11-2	-
CASREKQGATGNTIYF	TGTGCCAGCAGGGAAAAACAGGGGGCAACGGGGAACACCATATATTTT	-	TRBJ1-3	TRBV28	TRBD1
CASKEGAGGQPQHF	TGCGCCAGCAAAGAGGGGGCTGGGGGTCAGCCCCAGCATTTT	many	TRBJ1-5	TRBV4-1	TRBD1
CASSESQPTGELFF	TGTGCCAGCAGCGAGTCGCAGCCCACCGGGGAGCTGTTTTTT	many	TRBJ2-2	TRBV7-9	-
CASSPYGGGSGANVLTF	TGTGCCAGCTCACCCTACGGGGGCGGCTCTGGGGCCAACGTCCTGACTTTC	few	TRBJ2-6	TRBV18	-
CASSFFVRTGDTGELFF	TGTGCCAGCAGCTTCTTCGTTCGGACAGGGGATACCGGGGAGCTGTTTTTT	-	TRBJ2-2	TRBV7-9	TRBD1
CASSQETDTQYF	TGTGCCAGCAGCCAAGAAACAGATACGCAGTATTTT	many	TRBJ2-3	TRBV4-2	-
CATSDSPRAGASGELFF	TGTGCCACCAGTGATTCGCCGCGGGCGGGGGCGTCTGGGGAGCTGTTTTTT	many	TRBJ2-2	TRBV24-1	-
CASSSPESGVDTIYF	TGCGCCAGCAGCTCCCCGGAAAGTGGTGTGGACACCATATATTTT	many	TRBJ1-3	TRBV5-1	-
CASSLSPSSQPQHF	TGTGCCAGCAGTTTATCTCCCTCCAGTCAGCCCCAGCATTTT	many	TRBJ1-5	TRBV28	-
CATSDRQLDTQYF	TGTGCCACCAGTGATCGCCAGCTAGATACGCAGTATTTT	few	TRBJ2-3	TRBV24-1	-
CASSFRLAGQETQYF	TGTGCCAGCAGCTTTCGCCTAGCGGGCCAAGAGACCCAGTACTTC	many	TRBJ2-5	TRBV5-5	TRBD2
CASTPTKTGANVLTF	TGTGCCAGTACCCCGACAAAGACTGGGGCCAACGTCCTGACTTTC	few	TRBJ2-6	TRBV4-2	-
CASSGQRYTEAFF	TGCGCCAGCAGTGGACAGAGGTACACTGAAGCTTTCTTT	many	TRBJ1-1	TRBV10-1	-
CASSLDSPLEETQYF	TGCGCCAGCAGCTTGGACTCCCCTTTGGAAGAGACCCAGTACTTC	many	TRBJ2-5	TRBV5-1	-
CASSLGLVTYNSPLHF	TGCGCCAGCAGCTTGGGACTGGTGACCTATAATTCACCCCTCCACTTT	-	TRBJ1-6	TRBV5-1	-
CATSDSPGPGNQPQHF	TGTGCCACCAGTGATTCCCCGGGCCCGGGCAATCAGCCCCAGCATTTT	-	TRBJ1-5	TRBV24-1	-
CASSSRQGRETQYF	TGTGCCAGCAGCTCGAGACAAGGGAGGGAGACCCAGTACTTC	-	TRBJ2-5	TRBV11-2	-
CASSQAAISNEKLFF	TGTGCCAGCAGCCAAGCGGCTATTTCTAATGAAAAACTGTTTTTT	few	TRBJ1-4	TRBV4-2	-
CASITGTENTEAFF	TGTGCCAGCATCACCGGGACGGAGAACACTGAAGCTTTCTTT	-	TRBJ1-1	TRBV27	-
CSARDSTLQETQYF	TGCAGTGCTAGAGATTCCACCCTTCAAGAGACCCAGTACTTC	-	TRBJ2-5	TRBV20-1	-